This TCR beta chain was recovered during a study of OX40 agonist ivuxolimab in advanced cancers. Turning to the study itself: Eligibility admitted prior anti-PD-1, anti-PD-L1 or anti-CTLA-4 therapy; around 38% had some.

This clone was picked up a small number of times. This table comes from immunoSEQ multiplex PCR, and its TCRdb copy is limited to in-frame clones, with some not included. The sample has roughly 70,000 clones, roughly 82% seen once. With 0 bases removed from V and 7 bases from J, the gap between germline ends came to 10 bases. Per the germline V gene, CDR1 is SGDLS and CDR2 is YYNGEE. The CDR3 consists of 14 residues. This TCR derives from an adult with an advanced solid tumor such as melanoma, head and neck, liver or kidney cancer. The sequenced sample was CD4+ or CD8+ T cells sorted from blood, obtained in a trial of the OX40 agonist ivuxolimab. This chain links TRBV9 with TRBJ2-2; D is perhaps TRBD2 (5 bases). The CDR3 DNA reads as TGTGCCAGCAGCGTAGTTGGGAGCGGCGGGGAGCTGTTTTTT. Encoded protein: CASSVVGSGGELFF.